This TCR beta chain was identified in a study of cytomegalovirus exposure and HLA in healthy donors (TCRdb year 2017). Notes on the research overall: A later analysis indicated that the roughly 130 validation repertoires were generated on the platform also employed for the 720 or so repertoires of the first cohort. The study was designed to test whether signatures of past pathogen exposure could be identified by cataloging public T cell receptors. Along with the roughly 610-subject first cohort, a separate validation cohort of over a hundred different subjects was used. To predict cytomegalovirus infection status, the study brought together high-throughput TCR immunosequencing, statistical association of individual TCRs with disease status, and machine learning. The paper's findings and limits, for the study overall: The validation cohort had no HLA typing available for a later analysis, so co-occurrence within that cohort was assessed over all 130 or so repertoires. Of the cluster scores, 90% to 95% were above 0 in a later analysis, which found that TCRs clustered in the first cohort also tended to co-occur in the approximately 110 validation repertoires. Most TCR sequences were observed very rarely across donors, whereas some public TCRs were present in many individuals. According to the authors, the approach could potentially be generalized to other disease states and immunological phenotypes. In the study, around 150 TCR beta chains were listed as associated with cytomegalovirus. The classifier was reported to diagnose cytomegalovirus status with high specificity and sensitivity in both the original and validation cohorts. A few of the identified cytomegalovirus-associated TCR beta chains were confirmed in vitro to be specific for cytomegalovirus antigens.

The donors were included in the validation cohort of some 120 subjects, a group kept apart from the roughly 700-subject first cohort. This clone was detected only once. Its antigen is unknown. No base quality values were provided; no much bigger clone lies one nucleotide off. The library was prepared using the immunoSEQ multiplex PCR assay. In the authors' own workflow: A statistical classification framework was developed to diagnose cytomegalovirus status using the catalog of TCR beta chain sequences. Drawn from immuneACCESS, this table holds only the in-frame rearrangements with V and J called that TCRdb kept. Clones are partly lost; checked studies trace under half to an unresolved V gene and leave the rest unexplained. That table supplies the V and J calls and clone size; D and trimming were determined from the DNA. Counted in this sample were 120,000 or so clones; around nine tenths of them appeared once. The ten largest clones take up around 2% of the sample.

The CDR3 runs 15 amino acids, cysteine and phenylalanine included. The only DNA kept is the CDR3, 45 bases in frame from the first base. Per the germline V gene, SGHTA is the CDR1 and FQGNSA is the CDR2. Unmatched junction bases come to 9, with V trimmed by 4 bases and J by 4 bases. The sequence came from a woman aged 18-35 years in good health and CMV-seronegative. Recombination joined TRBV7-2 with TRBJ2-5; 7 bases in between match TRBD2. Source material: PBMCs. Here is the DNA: TGTGCCAGCAGCTCCTCCGGGACTATAGGAGAGACCCAGTACTTC. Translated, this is CASSSSGTIGETQYF.